The 17 T cell receptor beta chains below all came from one sample that was sequenced in a study of T cells in Graves' hyperthyroidism and ophthalmopathy (dated by TCRdb to the late 2010s). Library creation used multiplex PCR. TCRdb lists the instrument as Illumina HiSeq 2000. The TCR beta CDR3 regions were amplified from RNA transcripts. For the first round of RT-PCR on the TCR CDR3, the HTBI primer set was used together with the Qiagen OneStep RT-PCR kit. Clones were called with MiXCR by TCRdb after fastp trimmed the public reads at Q25, and only in-frame beta chains were retained. CDR3 protein duplicates are merged, each entry listing the most common genes and DNA. The sample profile shows approximately 600,000 distinct CDR3 sequences; about 15% of them were found once. The ten top clones hold under 7% of the sample. The sequencing input was blood. The receptor set was obtained from a woman in her 30s with Graves' hyperthyroidism that later progressed to Graves' ophthalmopathy.

The table lists this clonotype with a few counts. The chain links TRBV11-2 to TRBJ1-1, with D tentatively TRBD1 (6 bases). Germline CDR1 is SGHAT and CDR2 is FQNNGV. Trimming took off 1 base at V and 7 bases at J, with 13 bases between the two ends. This CDR3 has 14 residues. The CDR3 DNA is TGTGCCAGCAGCTTAGGGGGGCTCTCGGTTGAAGCTTTCTTT. Translation: CASSLGGLSVEAFF.

The V call is TRBV9, the J call TRBJ2-7, with no clear D. This CDR3 comprises 12 residues. The ends were cut back, 0 bases at V and 10 bases at J, with 11 bases in the middle. The germline CDR1 and CDR2 sequences are SGDLS and YYNGEE. CDR3 nucleotide sequence: TGTGCCAGCAGCGTAGTATCGGGCGAACAGTACTTC. Its protein is CASSVVSGEQYF.

This clonotype has ten or more counts. This sequence joins TRBV6-2 or TRBV6-3 and TRBJ2-6; D perhaps matches TRBD1 (6 bases). Germline CDR1 reads MNHEY; CDR2 reads SVGEGT. V gave up 2 bases and J gave up 1 base, with 27 bases separating them. The CDR3 contains 22 residues. This chain's CDR3 is CASSYPASWQGPTSSGANVLTF. CDR3 DNA sequence: TGTGCCAGCAGTTACCCAGCCTCTTGGCAGGGGCCTACAAGTTCTGGGGCCAACGTCCTGACTTTC.

This clonotype was seen at least ten times. This rearrangement joins TRBV6-1 to TRBJ2-7, with 8 bases lining up with TRBD2. Germline CDR1 is MNHNS and CDR2 is SASEGT. The CDR3 consists of 13 residues. The V segment lost 7 bases and the J segment 2 bases; nucleotides outside the gene matches: 4. The CDR3 protein is CASKLAGTYEQYF. The CDR3 DNA is TGTGCCAGCAAGCTAGCGGGTACCTACGAGCAGTACTTC.

As regards this clonotype: The CDR3 does not close with the conserved phenylalanine or tryptophan, likely indicating a read error. The CDR3 spells CASSLDRVYNSPLHV. The CDR3 DNA reads as TGTGCCAGCAGTTTAGACAGGGTCTATAATTCACCCCTCCACGTT. V usage is TRBV27 and J usage is TRBJ1-6; the match to TRBD1 covers 7 bases. CDR1 is MNHEY, CDR2 SMNVEV, per germline (reference sequence). CDR3 length: 15 residues. J lost 3 bases, V lost 2 bases, and 1 base had no gene match.

This clonotype was observed a few times. V usage is TRBV28 and J usage is TRBJ1-4; D possibly corresponds to TRBD1 (6 bases). Trimming removed 6 bases at V and 0 bases at J, with 17 bases between. CDR3 size: 17 residues. Germline CDR1 is MDHEN and CDR2 is SYDVKM. The CDR3 protein is CASSFGGRLATNEKLFF. The CDR3, as DNA: TGTGCCAGCAGCTTCGGGGGGCGGCTTGCAACTAATGAAAAACTGTTTTTT. Combining the CDR3 with reference TRBV28 and TRBJ1-4 gives the whole variable domain DVKVTQSSRYLVKRTGEKVFLECVQDMDHENMFWYRQDPGLGLRLIYFSYDVKMKEKGDIPEGYSVSREKKERFSLILESASTNQTSMYLCASSFGGRLATNEKLFFGSGTQLSVL.

This clonotype occurred many times. The chain is built from TRBV27 and TRBJ2-5; D is unclear. The CDR3 contains 14 residues. Germline V lookup: CDR1 MNHEY, CDR2 SMNVEV (reference sequence). The V end was cut by 7 bases, the J end by 2 bases, with 14 bases between. This CDR3 reads CASTPLGSQETQYF. The DNA of the CDR3 is TGTGCCAGCACCCCGTTGGGTAGTCAAGAGACCCAGTACTTC.

This clonotype came up many times. V is TRBV6-2 or TRBV6-3 and J is TRBJ2-3, with D perhaps matching TRBD1 (6 bases). Per germline, CDR1 MNHEY and CDR2 SVGEGT. V dropped 6 bases and J dropped 4 bases, with 14 bases sitting between them. This CDR3 contains 14 residues. CDR3: CASSLRQDADTQYF. In DNA form, the CDR3 reads TGTGCCAGCAGCTTACGACAGGACGCAGATACGCAGTATTTT.

The chain employs TRBV20-1 and TRBJ2-1, with TRBD2 identical over 7 bases. This CDR3 spans 14 amino acids. Germline lookup yields CDR1 DFQATT and CDR2 SNEGSKA (reference sequence). The V gene end was trimmed by 6 bases and the J gene end by 12 bases; junction bases not matched to a gene: 17. Written as DNA, the CDR3 is TGCAGTGCCCGTAGGGATCTAGCGGCCAAGGTGCAGTTCTTC. Its translation: CSARRDLAAKVQFF.

The sample holds a few counts of this clonotype. This rearrangement joins TRBV29-1 to TRBJ2-2; D gene uncertain. The CDR3 sequence is 13 residues long. Trimming stripped 7 bases from V and 1 base from J, with 10 bases between. CDR1 is SQVTM and CDR2 is ANQGSEA in the germline V gene. In DNA form, the CDR3 reads TGCAGCGGGGGTGGGGTGAACACCGGGGAGCTGTTTTTT. Protein: CSGGGVNTGELFF.

This clonotype was picked up one time. One base away lies a much larger clone, so this may be a sequencing read error. The chain recombines TRBV6-5 with TRBJ2-7; D not resolved. This CDR3 region has 18 residues. Germline CDR1 is MNHEY and CDR2 is SVGAGI. The CDR3 DNA reads TGTGCCAGCAGTTCCAAGTCCCCCTTTTTCATAGACTCCTACGAGCAGGACTTC. Protein sequence: CASSSKSPFFIDSYEQDF.

Ten or more counts support this clonotype. V is TRBV20-1 and J is TRBJ2-5, with 7 bases identical to TRBD1. Germline CDR1 and CDR2: DFQATT and SNEGSKA (reference sequence). The ends lost 3 bases at V and 2 bases at J; junction bases unmatched: 12. CDR3 length: 16 residues. CDR3 sequence (DNA): TGCAGTGCTAGCGGGACAGAGATCACGGAGCAAGAGACCCAGTACTTC. It specifies CSASGTEITEQETQYF.

This clonotype has only a few counts. The chain has TRBV7-2 and TRBJ1-3; maybe TRBD1 (5 bases). Germline V gives CDR1 SGHTA, CDR2 FQGNSA. The length of the CDR3 is 14 residues. Trimming pared 10 bases from V and 4 bases from J, leaving 17 bases between. The CDR3 nucleotides read TGTGCCATCTCCGGCGGGGCGACAGGAAACACCATATATTTT. It translates to CAISGGATGNTIYF.

This clonotype showed up many times. The rearrangement links TRBV24-1 to TRBJ1-3, with a possible D match to TRBD1 (5 bases). Germline V CDR1 and CDR2: KGHDR, SFDVKD. V was shortened by 9 bases and J by 2 bases, with 10 bases between the two germline ends. The CDR3 is 13 residues long. Written as DNA, the CDR3 is TGTGCCACCTCGCCAGGGACTGGAAACACCATATATTTT. This gives the protein CATSPGTGNTIYF.

This clonotype was seen repeatedly, ten times or more. V is TRBV7-9 and J is TRBJ1-1; D remains ambiguous. V shed 4 bases and J shed 1 base, with 7 bases lying between them. CDR3 length: 13 amino acids. Germline V gene data show CDR1 as SEHNR and CDR2 as FQNEAQ (reference sequence). CDR3 sequence reads: CASSSATNTEAFF. The CDR3, as DNA: TGTGCCAGCAGCTCCGCTACGAACACTGAAGCTTTCTTT.

This clonotype was seen many times. The chain combines TRBV12-3 or TRBV12-4 with TRBJ2-7, with D uncertain. With 1 base removed from V and 4 bases from J, the gap between germline ends came to 11 bases. The CDR3 sequence is 14 residues long. CDR3 DNA sequence: TGTGCCAGCAGTTTAGTTCCCGACCAATACGAGCAGTACTTC. Translating it yields CASSLVPDQYEQYF.

The chain couples TRBV6-2 or TRBV6-3 to TRBJ2-1, with D hard to call. The V end lost 2 bases, the J end lost 10 bases, and 12 bases lay between the germline ends. This CDR3 is 13 amino acids long. Germline lookup yields CDR1 MNHEY and CDR2 SVGEGT. The CDR3 coding sequence is TGTGCCAGCAGTTACAGGGATGTTGGGGAGCAGTTCTTC. Amino acid sequence: CASSYRDVGEQFF.